The entry below describes one T cell receptor (beta chain). Its recognized antigen is unknown. The sample holds no much larger clone one base away, and base qualities are not on file. The data stem from a study of blood T cells in healthy people across ages (dated by TCRdb to about 2015). For the study in its entirety: In model experiments, roughly one uniquely barcoded TCR beta cDNA molecule per two T cells was captured by template switching. The study analyzed two additional independent replicas of 1 million unique cDNA reads from the same blood draw for two donors, one aged 18 to 29 and one aged 80 or older. The donors were split into four age groups: young (average around 15 years), middle-aged (roughly 40), aged (approximately 59) and long-lived (roughly 88). Donors of different ages were randomly distributed across sequencing lanes to avoid experimental bias. Age-related changes in TCR beta repertoire diversity were measured in the study by deep sequencing normalized with unique cDNA molecular identifiers.

The library relied on 5' RACE. The listed sequencing device is Illumina HiSeq 2500. A second PCR of roughly 6 to 11 cycles was run with a J-beta primer mix and a sample-barcoded 5' primer. A unique molecular identifier was introduced onto each TCR beta cDNA molecule by a template-switch 5' adaptor carrying 12 random nucleotides. Each sample yielded at least 2.5 million CDR3-containing paired-end reads. All of the RNA was converted into first-strand cDNA using the Mint cDNA synthesis kit, with a TRBC-specific oligonucleotide serving as the primer. After uracil-DNA glycosylase treatment, a first 18-cycle PCR used universal primers M1SS and BC2_uni_R on all cDNA. The paper's processing steps were these. For normalization, 1 million high-quality reads were randomly selected from each sample, with every read carrying a distinct molecular identifier. Instead of being binned into consensus sequences, reads that shared molecular identifiers were thrown out. MiTCR, run with a Q25 quality threshold and the strictest error-elimination algorithm, handled CDR3 identification, clonotype clustering and error correction. Lower-bound total TCR beta diversity was estimated with a nonparametric unseen species model using Euler transformation. Clones were called with MiXCR by TCRdb after fastp trimmed the public reads at Q25, and only in-frame beta chains were retained. Identical CDR3 proteins give one entry, which carries the most common genes and DNA. The authors' filters were not applied to this entry. This sample lists approximately 800,000 distinct CDR3 sequences; around 68% were detected once. About 30% of the sample is in the top ten clones.

CDR1 MNHEY and CDR2 SVGEGT are derived from the germline V gene. The germline V and J ends show losses of 2 bases and 7 bases respectively, and no gene match explains 11 bases of the junction. The CDR3, from cysteine to phenylalanine, totals 15 residues. The read is trimmed to its CDR3 DNA, 45 bases read in frame from base 1. Donors were around 37 systemically healthy Caucasian individuals from Russia aged 6 to 90 years. Ten milliliters of peripheral blood were drawn from each donor into EDTA-treated Vacutainer tubes. Ficoll-Paque density-gradient centrifugation was used to isolate PBMCs, with at least 7 million per sample. Total RNA, at least 5.5 micrograms per sample, was extracted from PBMCs with Trizol reagent. The percentages of naive CD45RAhigh/CD27high T cells were determined by flow cytometry on a PBMC aliquot from every donor. Results and caveats for the whole study, not just this receptor: Compared with the aged group, the long-lived group had more naive CD4+ T cells, fewer expanded clones and increased TCR diversity, suggesting age selection. The percentage of naive T cells measured by flow cytometry correlated strongly with observed TCR beta diversity. Since profiling was done on bulk unsorted PBMCs, naive and antigen-experienced compartments could not be conclusively compared. Because the CMV infection status of the donors was unknown, age-related changes in expanded clonotypes may potentially have been confounded. Observed TCR beta diversity per million T cells fell roughly linearly with age, and a significant reduction was already apparent by age roughly 40. Estimates of total diversity based on one million sequenced T cells were regarded as lower bounds and as underestimates.

Sequences were obtained from blood. This TCR came from a man aged 25 to 45 in good health. This chain joins TRBV6-2 or TRBV6-3 to TRBJ2-7; 7 central bases correspond to TRBD2. The DNA sequence is TGTGCCAGCAGTTACGGGGAGACTAGCTCCGATGAGCAGTACTTC. Its protein product is CASSYGETSSDEQYF.